The next 9 T cell receptor beta chains were all read from a single sample in a study of blood T cell repertoires in COVID-19. Measured with immunoSEQ multiplex PCR; TCRdb has only the in-frame clones, and not every one. Among about 430,000 clones, 88% were seen once, and the ten largest hold over 0.9%. Sequencing was done on a sample of PBMCs or T cells enriched from blood (not recorded which). These receptor sequences come from a woman aged 25 to 39 with acute COVID-19.

The V call is TRBV10-3, the J call TRBJ1-5, with a weak D call TRBD1 (5 bases). CDR1 is ENHRY and CDR2 is SYGVKD in the germline V gene. Trimming removed 3 bases at V and 0 bases at J, with 12 bases between. The CDR3 is 16 residues long. The CDR3 coding sequence is TGTGCCATCAGTGATAGGGGCGGAAATAGCAATCAGCCCCAGCATTTT. Amino acid sequence: CAISDRGGNSNQPQHF.

This chain joins TRBV4-3 and TRBJ1-2; TRBD1 might be the D (5 bases). The germline CDR1 and CDR2 sequences are LGHNA and YSLEER. Deletions cut 3 bases from V and 2 bases from J, with 7 bases between. The CDR3 runs to 13 residues. CDR3 nucleotides: TGCGCCAGCAGCCACCGACAGAACTATGGCTACACCTTC. It translates to CASSHRQNYGYTF.

This clone was counted only a few times. The chain has TRBV7-6 and TRBJ1-1, with D possibly being TRBD1 (6 bases). This CDR3 comprises 14 residues. Germline V gene sequence: CDR1 SGHVS, CDR2 FNYEAQ. The V end was cut by 4 bases, the J end by 6 bases, with 15 bases between. CDR3 loop: CASSSGTPDSEAFF. The CDR3 nucleotides are TGTGCCAGCAGCTCCGGGACACCCGACTCTGAAGCTTTCTTT. Together with reference TRBV7-6 and TRBJ1-1, the CDR3 gives the full variable domain: GAGVSQSPRYKVTKRGQDVALRCDPISGHVSLYWYRQALGQGPEFLTYFNYEAQQDKSGLPNDRFSAERPEGSISTLTIQRTEQRDSAMYRCASSSGTPDSEAFFGQGTRLTVV.

The chain is built from TRBV29-1 and TRBJ1-2, with 10 positions matching TRBD1. The V and J ends lost 6 bases and 1 base, in that order; junction bases with no gene match: 17. Germline assignment: CDR1 SQVTM and CDR2 ANQGSEA. This CDR3 is 18 amino acids long. CDR3 in amino acids: CSVHLSRDRGHFNYGYTF. For the CDR3, the DNA is TGCAGCGTGCACCTAAGCAGGGACAGGGGACACTTTAACTATGGCTACACCTTC.

A single count supports this clone. V and J are TRBV3-1 (or the pseudogene TRBV3-2) and TRBJ2-2, with 8 bases matching TRBD1. This CDR3 spans 17 amino acids. The V and J ends lost 0 bases and 5 bases, in that order; junction bases with no gene match: 8. The germline V gene has CDR1 LGHDT and CDR2 YNNKEL (reference sequence). The chain's CDR3 is CASSQESGTGPTGELFF. The CDR3 coding sequence is TGTGCCAGCAGCCAAGAATCGGGGACAGGACCGACCGGGGAGCTGTTTTTT.

The rearrangement uses TRBV25-1 and TRBJ1-5; TRBD1 aligns across 10 bases. The CDR3 covers 15 residues. The V gene end was trimmed by 3 bases and the J gene end by 6 bases; junction bases not matched to a gene: 5. Looked up from germline, CDR1 is MGHDK and CDR2 is SYGVNS. The CDR3 DNA reads TGTGCCAGCAGTGACGGGACAGGGGTCGGTCAGCCCCAGCATTTT. Translating gives CASSDGTGVGQPQHF.

The chain links TRBV5-5 to TRBJ2-7; 11 positions match TRBD1. The trim removed 2 bases at V and 0 bases at J, leaving 10 bases unmatched. The germline V gene encodes CDR1 SGHKS and CDR2 YYEKEE (reference sequence). There are 18 residues in the CDR3. CDR3 protein: CASSLMGQGGRNSYEQYF. The CDR3 DNA reads TGTGCCAGCAGCTTAATGGGACAGGGGGGACGGAACTCCTACGAGCAGTACTTC.

The J gene is TRBJ2-3, the V gene TRBV10-1, with unresolved D. The germline CDR1 and CDR2 sequences are WNHNN and SYGVQD (reference sequence). This CDR3 has 13 residues. The V gene lost 3 bases and the J gene lost 8 bases, with 12 bases spanning the gap. CDR3 protein: CASSDSTWATQYF. As DNA, the CDR3 is TGCGCCAGCAGTGACTCCACTTGGGCTACGCAGTATTTT.

The rearrangement links TRBV13 to TRBJ2-2; 8 bases are shared with TRBD2. Germline loops: CDR1 PRHDT, CDR2 FYEKMQ (reference sequence). J was trimmed by 0 bases and V by 2 bases; bases with no gene match: 5. There are 17 residues in the CDR3. The CDR3 nucleotides read TGTGCCAGCAGCTTATCCGCGGGGGGCACGAACACCGGGGAGCTGTTTTTT. Amino acids: CASSLSAGGTNTGELFF.